These 25 T cell receptor beta chains were all obtained from the same sample, sequenced in a study of spatial heterogeneity in lung cancer. Time point denoted: sample taken at primary tumor resection. TCRdb re-derived calls from the 5' RACE reads in MiXCR, one entry per CDR3 protein. The sample yields tens of thousands of distinct CDR3 sequences, 7.5% seen once. The starting material was PBMCs, obtained at surgery. The source of these receptors is a male donor with early-stage non-small cell lung cancer.

This clonotype was counted ten times or more. The J gene is TRBJ2-5, the V gene TRBV12-5; D is uncertain. V shed 5 bases and J shed 5 bases, with 21 bases lying between them. The CDR3 covers 16 residues. CDR1 and CDR2 from the germline V gene are LGHNT and FRNRAP. Written as DNA, the CDR3 is TGTGCTAGTGGTCTCCACCGTCCGGCGGTAGGGGAGACCCAGTACTTC. Protein sequence: CASGLHRPAVGETQYF.

This clonotype was recorded many times. The V and J genes are TRBV20-1 and TRBJ2-5, with TRBD1 identical over 8 bases. CDR1 and CDR2 from the germline V gene are DFQATT and SNEGSKA (reference sequence). V lost 1 base and J lost 4; bases outside the gene matches: 8. This CDR3 is built from 15 residues. CDR3 sequence: CSARATGGVLETQYF. The CDR3 nucleotides read TGCAGTGCTAGAGCAACAGGGGGAGTATTAGAGACCCAGTACTTC.

This sequence joins TRBV18 and TRBJ1-6; no clear D. The CDR3 loop spans 14 amino acids. Germline V gene data show CDR1 as KGHSH and CDR2 as LQKENI. Trimming stripped 2 bases from V and 6 bases from J, with 8 bases between. The CDR3 DNA reads TGTGCCAGCTCACCAGAAGGCAGTAATTCACCCCTCCACTTT. Translation gives CASSPEGSNSPLHF.

This clonotype was detected a few times. The V call is TRBV28, the J call TRBJ1-3; D remains ambiguous. This CDR3 region has 15 residues. Per the germline V gene, CDR1 is MDHEN and CDR2 is SYDVKM. Between the trimmed V and J ends, which lost 1 base and 0 bases, there was a span of 7 bases. The CDR3: CASSLSWVSGNTIYF. CDR3 nucleotide sequence: TGTGCCAGCAGTTTATCGTGGGTCTCTGGAAACACCATATATTTT.

This rearrangement joins TRBV7-2 to TRBJ2-5, with unresolved D. The V end was cut by 2 bases, the J end by 5 bases, with 12 bases between. The CDR3 length is 14 residues. In germline, CDR1 is SGHTA, CDR2 FQGNSA. The CDR3 coding sequence is TGTGCCAGCAGCTTATATAGGGATCAGGAGACCCAGTACTTC. Amino acids: CASSLYRDQETQYF.

In this sample, this clonotype turned up many times. The chain employs TRBV7-9 and TRBJ1-3; the D is unclear. CDR1 is SEHNR and CDR2 is FQNEAQ in the germline V gene (reference sequence). V lost 5 bases to trimming and J lost 0 bases, with 11 bases between them. The CDR3 sequence is 15 residues long. CDR3 DNA: TGTGCCAGCAGCCAGTCTGGGGTCTCTGGAAACACCATATATTTT. Translated, it gives CASSQSGVSGNTIYF.

This clonotype was counted many times. CDR3 nucleotide sequence: TGTGCCAGCAGCCAAGGACAGGACTATGGCTACACCTTC. This translates into CASSQGQDYGYTF. The V gene is TRBV3-1, the J gene TRBJ1-2; weak D call: TRBD1 (6 bases). The CDR3 length is 13 residues. Trimming removed 1 base from V and 3 bases from J, with 6 bases in between. Germline V gene lookup returns CDR1 LGHDT and CDR2 YNNKEL (reference sequence).

This clonotype was seen at least ten times. V usage is TRBV6-2 or TRBV6-3 and J usage is TRBJ2-7, with 11 nucleotides matching TRBD2. V lost 6 bases to trimming and J lost 5 bases; unmatched junction nucleotides: 6. Germline CDR1 and CDR2: MNHEY and SVGEGT. The CDR3 extends over 14 amino acids. CDR3 nucleotides: TGTGCCAGCAGACACGGGACTAGCGGCCACGAGCAGTACGTC. This gives the protein CASRHGTSGHEQYV.

The table lists this clonotype with many counts. CDR3 protein: CASSLTALAGAKNIQYF. CDR3 DNA: TGTGCCAGCAGTTTAACAGCACTAGCGGGAGCCAAAAACATTCAGTACTTC. The V and J genes are TRBV27 and TRBJ2-4; 9 bases are shared with TRBD2. J lost 0 bases, V lost 2 bases, and 5 bases had no gene match. The CDR3 covers 17 residues. Germline loops: CDR1 MNHEY, CDR2 SMNVEV (reference sequence).

For this clonotype: Being one base from a much bigger clone, this may be a read error. The chain has TRBV21-1 and TRBJ2-5; TRBD1 reflects the table's D call only, with no check against the DNA. TRBV21-1 is recorded as a pseudogene. The CDR3 sequence is 16 residues long. The CDR3: CASSKARMSPAPRDDF. The CDR3 region has the DNA TGTGCCAGCAGCAAAGCGCGGATGAGCCCTGCCCCCAGAGACGACTTC.

V usage is TRBV24-1 and J usage is TRBJ1-5, with D uncertain. Trimming stripped 0 bases from V and 4 bases from J, with 6 bases between. Germline V gives CDR1 KGHDR, CDR2 SFDVKD. The CDR3 has 14 amino acids. The CDR3 protein is CATSDLDGNQPQHF. CDR3 DNA sequence: TGTGCCACCAGTGATTTGGACGGGAATCAGCCCCAGCATTTT.

Many counts were recorded for this clonotype. The CDR3 protein is CSVAASSYNEQFF. The DNA of the CDR3 is TGCAGCGTAGCGGCAAGCTCCTACAATGAGCAGTTCTTC. The chain has TRBV29-1 and TRBJ2-1, with a tentative D call TRBD2 (5 bases). This CDR3 has 13 amino acids. The V gene lost 6 bases and the J gene lost 0 bases, with 9 bases spanning the gap. In germline, CDR1 is SQVTM, CDR2 ANQGSEA.

There are many counts of this clonotype. The chain recombines TRBV18 with TRBJ2-6; D not resolved. Trimming stripped 2 bases from V and 0 bases from J, with 8 bases between. The germline V gene has CDR1 KGHSH and CDR2 LQKENI. This CDR3 has 16 amino acids. As DNA, the CDR3 is TGTGCCAGCTCACCAGGTCAGTTCTCTGGGGCCAACGTCCTGACTTTC. Its protein product is CASSPGQFSGANVLTF.

A few counts support this clonotype. The J gene is TRBJ2-3, the V gene TRBV27, with D unresolved. Per germline, CDR1 MNHEY and CDR2 SMNVEV (reference sequence). The CDR3 consists of 14 residues. V was shortened by 3 bases and J by 4 bases, with 11 bases between the two germline ends. CDR3 in DNA: TGTGCCAGCAGTTTTAGACCTAGGGCAGATACGCAGTATTTT. It specifies CASSFRPRADTQYF.

At least ten counts were recorded for this clonotype. J is TRBJ2-3 and V is TRBV7-3; no clear D. V was trimmed by 2 bases and J by 0 bases, leaving 12 bases between them. The germline V gene encodes CDR1 SGHTA and CDR2 FQGTGA. The CDR3 runs 16 residues. The chain's CDR3 is CASSLGSLVSTDTQYF. CDR3 nucleotide sequence: TGTGCCAGCAGCTTAGGATCTCTAGTGAGCACAGATACGCAGTATTTT.

This clonotype was seen repeatedly, ten times or more. The rearrangement uses TRBV6-6 and TRBJ2-1; possibly TRBD2 for D (7 bases). V lost 2 bases, J lost 7 bases, and 21 bases lay in between. The CDR3 spans 17 residues. Germline CDR1 is MNHNY and CDR2 is SVGAGI (reference sequence). The CDR3 region is CASSYRLRRGGGNEQFF. CDR3 in DNA: TGTGCCAGCAGTTACCGCCTTCGGCGGGGAGGGGGGAATGAGCAGTTCTTC.

Remarks on this clonotype: A much larger clone differs by one base, so this may be a read error. The chain couples TRBV6-2 or TRBV6-3 to TRBJ1-1; maybe TRBD1 (6 bases). V was shortened by 4 bases and J by 5 bases, with 11 bases between the two germline ends. The CDR3 covers 13 residues. The germline gives CDR1 MNHEY, CDR2 SVGEGT. The CDR3 loop is CASSSGGITEAFF. The DNA of the CDR3 is TGTGCCAGCAGTTCGGGGGGCATAACTGAAGCTTTCTTT.

This clonotype was observed many times. This chain connects TRBV4-3 to TRBJ2-3; 7 bases map to TRBD2. The CDR3 contains 14 residues. Germline V gene lookup returns CDR1 LGHNA and CDR2 YSLEER. J lost 4 bases, V lost 4 bases, and 5 bases had no gene match. CDR3 amino acids: CASSPRLAADTQYF. The CDR3 nucleotides read TGCGCCAGCAGCCCACGACTAGCCGCAGATACGCAGTATTTT.

This clonotype appeared a few times. This chain joins TRBV7-8 and TRBJ2-7, with D maybe TRBD1 (6 bases). Germline V gives CDR1 SGHVS, CDR2 FQNEAQ. V was cut by 1 base and J by 3 bases, with 10 bases left in between. The CDR3 extends over 14 amino acids. This chain's CDR3 is CASSLGQEDYEQYF. Written as DNA, the CDR3 is TGTGCCAGCAGCTTAGGACAGGAGGACTACGAGCAGTACTTC.

This clonotype showed up just a few times. V is TRBV29-1 and J is TRBJ1-1; D call uncertain. Trimming removed 0 bases at V and 0 bases at J, with 5 bases between. The CDR3 runs to 13 residues. From germline, CDR1 is SQVTM and CDR2 ANQGSEA. Here the CDR3 DNA reads TGCAGCGTTGAAGAAGGCCTGAACACTGAAGCTTTCTTT. It is translated as CSVEEGLNTEAFF.

The rearrangement joins TRBV7-9 to TRBJ2-7; 9 bases are shared with TRBD1. The germline V gene has CDR1 SEHNR and CDR2 FQNEAQ (reference sequence). With 5 bases clipped from V and 0 bases from J, the junction kept 5 bases outside the gene matches. The length of the CDR3 is 15 residues. CDR3: CASSHPGQGSYEQYF. The CDR3 DNA reads TGTGCCAGCAGCCACCCGGGACAGGGCTCCTACGAGCAGTACTTC.

This clonotype was picked up many times. The V and J genes are TRBV20-1 and TRBJ2-1; D not certain. From germline, CDR1 is DFQATT and CDR2 SNEGSKA (reference sequence). Trimming removed 5 bases at V and 0 bases at J, with 17 bases between. This CDR3 region has 16 residues. The chain's CDR3 is CSAVKQPQSSYNEQFF. Written as DNA, the CDR3 is TGCAGTGCTGTTAAACAGCCGCAGAGCTCCTACAATGAGCAGTTCTTC.

This clonotype was seen ten or more times. This rearrangement joins TRBV27 to TRBJ2-3; tentative D call: TRBD1 (6 bases). The CDR3 covers 16 residues. Germline lookup yields CDR1 MNHEY and CDR2 SMNVEV (reference sequence). Trimming removed 0 bases from V and 0 bases from J, with 10 bases in between. CDR3 nucleotides: TGTGCCAGCAGTTTATCGGCAGGGGTCAGCACAGATACGCAGTATTTT. Its protein product is CASSLSAGVSTDTQYF.

This clonotype was picked up many times. The chain employs TRBV7-9 and TRBJ1-1, with TRBD1 as a possible D gene (5 bases). The CDR3 has 14 amino acids. V was cut by 7 bases and J by 7 bases, with 19 bases left in between. From germline, CDR1 is SEHNR and CDR2 FQNEAQ (reference sequence). The CDR3 reads CASILPSGPNEAFF. The CDR3 nucleotides read TGTGCCAGCATCCTCCCGTCAGGGCCCAATGAAGCTTTCTTT.

This clonotype was counted many times. V and J are TRBV7-6 and TRBJ2-1, with D uncertain. CDR1 SGHVS and CDR2 FNYEAQ come from the germline V gene. CDR3 length equals 13 residues. With 5 bases removed from V and 0 bases from J, the gap between germline ends came to 5 bases. CDR3 nucleotides: TGTGCCAGCAGCCCGAGCTCCTACAATGAGCAGTTCTTC. Translated: CASSPSSYNEQFF.